Following are 4 T cell receptor beta chains from one sample sequenced in a study of cytomegalovirus exposure and HLA in healthy donors. Clones were read by immunoSEQ multiplex PCR, and TCRdb kept only the in-frame ones, dropping some. The sample holds 150,000 to 200,000 clones; around 88% are singletons and the top ten take more than 1.1%. Sequenced material: PBMCs. These receptors were collected from a woman aged 18-29 years in good health and CMV-seronegative.

V usage is TRBV28 and J usage is TRBJ1-6; D remains ambiguous. CDR1 MDHEN and CDR2 SYDVKM come from the germline V gene. Trimming left V 4 bases short and J 8 bases short, with 18 bases between. The CDR3 is 16 amino acids. CDR3 sequence: CASSSPVDYGYSPLHF. The CDR3 DNA reads as TGTGCCAGCAGTTCCCCGGTGGACTATGGGTATTCACCCCTCCACTTT.

This clone was recorded once. The chain is built from TRBV5-1 and TRBJ2-2, with 10 bases that match TRBD1. Unmatched junction bases numbered 6, after V lost 7 bases and J lost 6 bases. The CDR3 runs 14 residues. Germline V CDR1 and CDR2: SGHRS, YFSETQ. The CDR3 coding sequence is TGCGCCAGCGATCGGGACAGGGGTTCCGGGGAGCTGTTTTTT. This translates into CASDRDRGSGELFF.

This sequence joins TRBV27 and TRBJ1-4, with 8 bases matching TRBD1. Germline V gene lookup returns CDR1 MNHEY and CDR2 SMNVEV (reference sequence). V was pared by 6 bases and J by 3 bases, with 6 bases of the junction left unmatched. This CDR3 spans 15 amino acids. The DNA for the CDR3 is TGTGCCAGCAGATCCGCACAGGGGGCTAATGAAAAACTGTTTTTT. Amino acid sequence: CASRSAQGANEKLFF. The full variable domain, its missing parts supplied by reference TRBV27 and TRBJ1-4, is EAQVTQNPRYLITVTGKKLTVTCSQNMNHEYMSWYRQDPGLGLRQIYYSMNVEVTDKGDVPEGYKVSRKEKRNFPLILESPSPNQTSLYFCASRSAQGANEKLFFGSGTQLSVL.

The V call is TRBV11-2, the J call TRBJ1-2; no reliable D call. The V end was cut by 4 bases, the J end by 4 bases, with 7 bases between. The CDR3 runs 12 residues. CDR1 is SGHAT, CDR2 FQNNGV, per germline. CDR3 amino acids: CASSSSRYGYTF. The DNA of the CDR3 is TGTGCCAGCAGCTCGTCCCGCTATGGCTACACCTTC. The variable domain in full, completed from reference TRBV11-2 and TRBJ1-2, reads EAGVAQSPRYKIIEKRQSVAFWCNPISGHATLYWYQQILGQGPKLLIQFQNNGVVDDSQLPKDRFSAERLKGVDSTLKIQPAKLEDSAVYLCASSSSRYGYTFGSGTRLTVV.